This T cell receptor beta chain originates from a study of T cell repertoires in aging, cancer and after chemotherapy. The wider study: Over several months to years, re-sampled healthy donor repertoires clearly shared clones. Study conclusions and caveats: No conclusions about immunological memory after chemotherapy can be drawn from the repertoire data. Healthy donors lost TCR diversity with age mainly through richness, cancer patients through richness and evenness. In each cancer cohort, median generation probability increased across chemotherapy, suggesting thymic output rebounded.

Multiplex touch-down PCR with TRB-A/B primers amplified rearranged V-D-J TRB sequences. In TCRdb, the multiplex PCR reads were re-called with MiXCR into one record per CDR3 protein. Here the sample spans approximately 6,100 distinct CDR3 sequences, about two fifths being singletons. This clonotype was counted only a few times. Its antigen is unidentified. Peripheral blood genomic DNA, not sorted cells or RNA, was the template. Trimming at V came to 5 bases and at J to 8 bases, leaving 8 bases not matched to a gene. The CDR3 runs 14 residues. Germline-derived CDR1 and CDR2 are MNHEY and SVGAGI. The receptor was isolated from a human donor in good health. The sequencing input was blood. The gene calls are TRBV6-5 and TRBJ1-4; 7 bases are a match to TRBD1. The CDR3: CASSTGTDGEKLFF. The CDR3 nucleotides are TGTGCCAGCAGTACCGGGACAGACGGCGAAAAACTGTTTTTT.